This T cell receptor (beta chain) emerged from a study of identical twins. Study results and caveats: Fewer insertions marked abundant cord blood beta clonotypes; young adult naive trended weakly, memory not at all.

TCRdb passed the 5' RACE reads through MiXCR, listing each CDR3 protein once. The sample lists 500,000 to 650,000 distinct CDR3 sequences; 20% to 25% were seen once. About this clonotype: The antigen remains unidentified.

This CDR3 has 13 residues. Per germline, CDR1 MGHRA and CDR2 YSYEKL. Trimming took 3 bases from V and 3 from J, leaving 5 bases between them. The same specimen was also included in a second study, on yellow fever vaccine responses in identical twins.

The sequence derives from a woman aged 18-29 years in good health. The specimen sequenced was CD4+ T cells sorted from blood. The chain couples TRBV4-1 to TRBJ2-2; D unclear. As DNA, the CDR3 is TGCGCCAGCAGCCAGGAGCACACCGGGGAGCTGTTTTTT. Translated, it gives CASSQEHTGELFF.